This entry concerns a single T cell receptor (beta chain). Its antigen is not known. The record originates from a study of T cell responses to AZD1222 COVID-19 vaccine. Study findings and constraints: Within unmutated variant regions lay the reported targets of nearly half of spike-specific TCRs. None of the repertoires were sampled until the peak T cell response had passed.

TCRdb's copy holds only in-frame clones and misses some; the assay was immunoSEQ multiplex PCR. Found here are some 180,000 clones, approximately 93% of them singletons; the top ten hold more than 1.5%. CDR1 and CDR2 (germline): LGHNA, YNFKEQ. V was pared by 0 bases and J by 7 bases, with 7 bases of the junction left unmatched. The CDR3 has 16 amino acids. V is TRBV4-2 and J is TRBJ1-4; the match to TRBD1 covers 8 bases. The sample consisted of peripheral blood, taken 28 days after the second AZD1222 dose. This receptor was obtained from an adult who received the AZD1222 COVID-19 vaccine. The DNA of the CDR3 is TGTGCCAGCAGCCAAGAAACAGGGGGTTGGATTGAAAAACTGTTTTTT. This translates into CASSQETGGWIEKLFF.